The sequence of this T cell receptor delta chain was determined in a study of Vδ1+ human thymocytes. General observations from the study: Donors shared many TRG clonotypes but few TRD clonotypes. Thymic TRG and TRD repertoires appeared highly polyclonal.

Sorted Vdelta1+ thymocytes were roughly 98% to 99.6% pure. RNA was extracted from the cells and then reverse transcribed. Multiplex PCR used pooled V-gene forward primers and a constant-region reverse primer to amplify CDR3s. TCRdb re-called the multiplex PCR reads with CATT. Among tens of thousands of delta-chain clones, less than 15% were seen once, and the ten largest hold 0.3% to 0.5%. There are 22 residues in the CDR3. The germline gives CDR1 TSWWSYY, CDR2 QGS. Trimming left V 2 bases short and J 0 bases short, with 31 bases between. This clone has a handful of counts. The antigen is not known. Sequenced input: Vdelta1+ gamma-delta thymocytes from the thymus. The subset: FACS-sorted CD3+ TCRalphabeta- TCRVdelta1+ TCRVdelta2- thymocytes. The TCR comes from a girl under three years old who had congenital heart surgery. The genes are TRDV1 and TRDJ1; TRDD2 might be the D (9 bases). The CDR3 protein is CALGEVGLPTDTGGRYTDKLIF. CDR3 coding DNA: TGTGCTCTTGGGGAAGTAGGCCTTCCTACTGATACTGGGGGTAGGTACACCGATAAACTCATCTTT.